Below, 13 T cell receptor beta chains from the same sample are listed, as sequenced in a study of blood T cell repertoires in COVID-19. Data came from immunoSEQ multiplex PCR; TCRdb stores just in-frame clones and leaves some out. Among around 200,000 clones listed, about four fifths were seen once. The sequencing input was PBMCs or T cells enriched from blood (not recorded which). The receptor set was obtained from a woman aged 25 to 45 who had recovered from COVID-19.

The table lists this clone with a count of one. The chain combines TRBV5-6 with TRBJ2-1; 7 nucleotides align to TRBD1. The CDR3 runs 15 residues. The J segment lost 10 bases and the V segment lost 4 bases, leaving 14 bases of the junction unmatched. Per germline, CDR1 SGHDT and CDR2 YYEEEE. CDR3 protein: CASSLEPGQLSEQFF. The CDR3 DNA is TGTGCCAGCAGCCTGGAACCGGGACAGCTTTCGGAGCAGTTCTTC.

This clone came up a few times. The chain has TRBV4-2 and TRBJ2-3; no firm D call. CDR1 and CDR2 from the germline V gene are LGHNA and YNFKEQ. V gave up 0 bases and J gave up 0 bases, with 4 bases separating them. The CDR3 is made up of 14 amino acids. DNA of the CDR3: TGTGCCAGCAGCCAAGACACAAGCACAGATACGCAGTATTTT. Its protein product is CASSQDTSTDTQYF.

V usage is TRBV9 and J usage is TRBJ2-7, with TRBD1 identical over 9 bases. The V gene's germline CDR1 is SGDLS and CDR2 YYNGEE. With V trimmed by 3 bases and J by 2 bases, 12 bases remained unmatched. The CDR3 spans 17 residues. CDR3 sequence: CASSAKTGTGNPYEQYF. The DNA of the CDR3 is TGTGCCAGCAGCGCCAAAACCGGGACAGGGAATCCCTACGAGCAGTACTTC.

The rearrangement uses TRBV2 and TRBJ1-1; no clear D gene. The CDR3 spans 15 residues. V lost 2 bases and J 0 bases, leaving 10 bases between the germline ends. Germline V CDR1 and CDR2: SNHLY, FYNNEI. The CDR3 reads CASSELGRMNTEAFF. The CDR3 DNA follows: TGTGCCAGCAGTGAACTCGGCAGGATGAACACTGAAGCTTTCTTT. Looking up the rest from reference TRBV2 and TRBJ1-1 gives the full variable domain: EPEVTQTPSHQVTQMGQEVILRCVPISNHLYFYWYRQILGQKVEFLVSFYNNEISEKSEIFDDQFSVERPDGSNFTLKIRSTKLEDSAMYFCASSELGRMNTEAFFGQGTRLTVV.

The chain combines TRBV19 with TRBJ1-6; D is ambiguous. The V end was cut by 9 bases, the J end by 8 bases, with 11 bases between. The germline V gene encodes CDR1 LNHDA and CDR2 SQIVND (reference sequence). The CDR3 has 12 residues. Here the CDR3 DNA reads TGTGCCAGCTCGTACGGGGATTCACCCCTCCACTTT. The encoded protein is CASSYGDSPLHF.

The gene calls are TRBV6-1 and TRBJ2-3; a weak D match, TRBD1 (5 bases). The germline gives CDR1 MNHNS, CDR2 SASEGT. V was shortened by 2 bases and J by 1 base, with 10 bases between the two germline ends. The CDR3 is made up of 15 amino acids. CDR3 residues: CASSEQGRGTDTQYF. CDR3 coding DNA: TGTGCCAGCAGTGAACAGGGAAGGGGCACAGATACGCAGTATTTT.

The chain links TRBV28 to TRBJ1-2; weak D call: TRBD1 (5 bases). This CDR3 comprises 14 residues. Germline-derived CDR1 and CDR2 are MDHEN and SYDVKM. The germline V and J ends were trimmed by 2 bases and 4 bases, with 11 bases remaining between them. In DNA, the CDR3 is TGTGCCAGCAGTTTACCAGGGCCGACCTATGGCTACACCTTC. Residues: CASSLPGPTYGYTF.

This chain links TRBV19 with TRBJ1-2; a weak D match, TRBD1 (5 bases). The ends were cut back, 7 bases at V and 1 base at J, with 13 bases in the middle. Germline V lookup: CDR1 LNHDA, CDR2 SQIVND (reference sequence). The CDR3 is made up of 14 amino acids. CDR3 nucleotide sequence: TGTGCCAGTACAAAAAGGGGCCTTAACTATGGCTACACCTTC. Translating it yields CASTKRGLNYGYTF.

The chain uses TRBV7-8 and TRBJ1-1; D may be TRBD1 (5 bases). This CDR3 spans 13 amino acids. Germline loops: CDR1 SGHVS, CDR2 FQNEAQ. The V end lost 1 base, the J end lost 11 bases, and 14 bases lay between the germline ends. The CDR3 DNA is TGTGCCAGCAGCTTAGGCCCGCGGGGGTTCGCTTTCTTT. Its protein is CASSLGPRGFAFF.

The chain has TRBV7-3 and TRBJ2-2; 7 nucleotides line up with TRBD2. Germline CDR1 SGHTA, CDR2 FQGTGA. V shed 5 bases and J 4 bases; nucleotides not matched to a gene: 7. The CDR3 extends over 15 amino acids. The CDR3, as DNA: TGTGCCAGCAGCCTCAGACTAGCCGGCACCGGGGAGCTGTTTTTT. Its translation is CASSLRLAGTGELFF. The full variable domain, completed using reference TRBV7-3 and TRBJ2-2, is GAGVSQTPSNKVTEKGKYVELRCDPISGHTALYWYRQSLGQGPEFLIYFQGTGAADDSGLPNDRFFAVRPEGSVSTLKIQRTERGDSAVYLCASSLRLAGTGELFFGEGSRLTVL.

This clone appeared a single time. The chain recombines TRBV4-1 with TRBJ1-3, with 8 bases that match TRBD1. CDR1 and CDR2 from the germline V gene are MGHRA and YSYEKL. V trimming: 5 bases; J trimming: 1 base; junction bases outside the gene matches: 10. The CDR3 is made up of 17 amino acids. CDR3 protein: CASSGWTGRFSGNTIYF. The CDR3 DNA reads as TGCGCCAGCAGCGGGTGGACAGGGAGGTTTTCTGGAAACACCATATATTTT.

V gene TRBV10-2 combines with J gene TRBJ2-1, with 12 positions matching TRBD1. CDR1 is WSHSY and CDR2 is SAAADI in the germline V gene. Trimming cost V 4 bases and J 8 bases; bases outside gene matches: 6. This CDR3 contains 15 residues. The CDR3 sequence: CASSGDRGQGYEQFF. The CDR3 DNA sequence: TGCGCCAGCAGTGGGGACAGGGGGCAGGGCTATGAGCAGTTCTTC.

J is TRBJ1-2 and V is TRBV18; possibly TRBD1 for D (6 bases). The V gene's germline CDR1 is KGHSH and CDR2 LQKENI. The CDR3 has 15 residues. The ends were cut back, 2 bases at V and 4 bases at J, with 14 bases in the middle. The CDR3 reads CASSPSQIGGYGYTF. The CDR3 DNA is TGTGCCAGCTCACCAAGTCAGATAGGGGGCTATGGCTACACCTTC.